The present TCR beta chain was sequenced within a study of a mutant IDH1 vaccine in newly diagnosed glioma. Turning to the study itself: All eight of the vaccinations patients received fell in weeks 1, 3, 5, 7, 11, 15, 19 and 23. Study-level findings and limits: Pseudoprogression seemingly bore no relation to changes in top peripheral T cell clonotypes.

Germline V gives CDR1 SGHRS, CDR2 YFSETQ. This CDR3 has 12 amino acids. V lost 5 bases to trimming and J lost 8 bases; unmatched junction nucleotides: 5. Turning to this clone: Its matching antigen is unknown.

Assay used: immunoSEQ multiplex PCR; TCRdb lists only in-frame clones, some missing. This table has some 60,000 clones, approximately 80% appearing once. The time point: week 11, during vaccination. The study gave 300 ug of mutant IDH1 20-mer peptide per vaccine dose, with topical imiquimod. This chain connects TRBV5-1 to TRBJ1-1, with 8 bases lining up with TRBD1. Sequenced material: PBMCs, taken from a glioma patient whose treatment included an IDH1 peptide vaccine. The TCR comes from a man aged 25 to 40 with glioma. CDR3 bases: TGCGCCAGCAGGGTGGACAGGGAGGAAGCTTTCTTT. Protein: CASRVDREEAFF.